A single sample is the source of the 14 T cell receptor beta chains below, sequenced in a study of a mutant IDH1 vaccine in newly diagnosed glioma. These receptors lack a known antigen. Sequencing was performed with immunoSEQ multiplex PCR; in TCRdb, only in-frame clones are kept and a portion is missing. This table has tens of thousands of clones, over 60% appearing once. The time point is: week 35, safety follow-up. Vaccination used 300 ug of mutant IDH1 20-mer peptide per dose, with topical imiquimod. The sequencing here drew on PBMCs, taken from a glioma patient whose treatment included an IDH1 peptide vaccine. The receptor set was obtained from a man in his fifties or sixties with glioma.

V usage is TRBV5-1 and J usage is TRBJ1-2, with D possibly matching TRBD1 (5 bases). The germline V gene encodes CDR1 SGHRS and CDR2 YFSETQ. The V end lost 2 bases, the J end lost 10 bases, and 12 bases lay between the germline ends. The CDR3 sequence is 12 residues long. CDR3 DNA sequence: TGCGCCAGCAGCTTAGGAGACAGCTTCTACACCTTC. This codes for CASSLGDSFYTF.

The chain employs TRBV4-3 and TRBJ1-2; no firm D call. Trimming shortened V by 0 bases and J by 0 bases, and 8 bases separated the two germline ends. Per the germline V gene, CDR1 is LGHNA and CDR2 is YSLEER. This CDR3 is 15 amino acids long. CDR3 nucleotides: TGCGCCAGCAGCCAAGATATGAGAGCTAACTATGGCTACACCTTC. It yields the protein CASSQDMRANYGYTF.

J is TRBJ1-6 and V is TRBV7-9; tentatively, D is TRBD1 (6 bases). CDR1 is SEHNR and CDR2 is FQNEAQ in the germline V gene (reference sequence). V lost 3 bases and J lost 9, with 12 bases in between. The CDR3 sequence is 14 residues long. The CDR3 reads CASSLSGTISPLHF. CDR3 DNA sequence: TGTGCCAGCAGCTTGAGCGGGACAATTTCACCCCTCCACTTT.

J is TRBJ2-1 and V is TRBV7-9; TRBD2 matches 14 bases. V shed 5 bases and J 8 bases; nucleotides not matched to a gene: 5. The CDR3 contains 15 residues. Germline loops: CDR1 SEHNR, CDR2 FQNEAQ (reference sequence). DNA for the CDR3: TGTGCCAGCAGCCCGGGACTAGCGGGAGTTTATGAGCAGTTCTTC. This sequence encodes CASSPGLAGVYEQFF.

The gene calls are TRBV7-9 and TRBJ2-3; D gene ambiguous. The CDR3 sequence is 12 residues long. The germline V gene encodes CDR1 SEHNR and CDR2 FQNEAQ (reference sequence). Trimming stripped 6 bases from V and 4 bases from J, with 8 bases between. The CDR3 is CASSSTADTQYF. DNA of the CDR3: TGTGCCAGCAGTTCGACGGCAGATACGCAGTATTTT.

This chain joins TRBV6-1 and TRBJ1-5; no definite D call. Trimming pared 1 base from V and 3 bases from J, leaving 10 bases between. The length of the CDR3 is 15 residues. Germline CDR1 is MNHNS and CDR2 is SASEGT. CDR3 region: CASSEEGGSNQPQHF. The CDR3 DNA sequence: TGTGCCAGCAGTGAAGAAGGAGGGTCCAATCAGCCCCAGCATTTT.

The chain combines TRBV5-4 with TRBJ1-3; 8 nucleotides align to TRBD1. Germline V gene lookup returns CDR1 SGHNT and CDR2 YYREEE (reference sequence). The CDR3 contains 16 residues. Trimming removed 0 bases from V and 2 bases from J; junction bases left unmatched: 4. The CDR3 region is CASSLDRTGTGNTIYF. CDR3 sequence (DNA): TGTGCCAGCAGCTTGGACCGGACAGGGACTGGAAACACCATATATTTT.

The CDR3 sequence is CASSPGTGNGYTF. CDR3 DNA sequence: TGTGCCAGCTCACCCGGGACAGGGAATGGCTACACCTTC. This chain links TRBV18 with TRBJ1-2; 9 bases fit TRBD1. This CDR3 region has 13 residues. The V and J ends lost 3 bases and 6 bases, in that order; junction bases with no gene match: 2. Per germline, CDR1 KGHSH and CDR2 LQKENI.

The chain employs TRBV5-1 and TRBJ2-7; D gene ambiguous. The CDR3 has 14 amino acids. The germline V gene encodes CDR1 SGHRS and CDR2 YFSETQ. The germline V and J ends were trimmed by 4 bases and 2 bases, with 13 bases remaining between them. The CDR3 here is CASSPAPGTYEQYF. The DNA for the CDR3 is TGCGCCAGCAGCCCTGCCCCGGGTACCTACGAGCAGTACTTC.

This chain connects TRBV5-6 to TRBJ2-5, with 9 bases fitting TRBD1. The V gene's germline CDR1 is SGHDT and CDR2 YYEEEE. After removal of 5 bases from V and 5 bases from J, the junction contained 16 bases not matched to a gene. This CDR3 spans 17 amino acids. The CDR3 bases are TGTGCCAGCAGTTCCAACTCCCGGGACAGGGAGTGGGAGACCCAGTACTTC. Translated: CASSSNSRDREWETQYF.

The V call is TRBV19, the J call TRBJ1-2, with D uncertain. Germline loops: CDR1 LNHDA, CDR2 SQIVND (reference sequence). V gave up 2 bases and J gave up 6 bases, with 19 bases separating them. The length of the CDR3 is 16 residues. The CDR3 loop reads CASSIHAVDGGNGYTF. In nucleotides, the CDR3 is TGTGCCAGTAGTATACACGCCGTGGACGGCGGTAATGGCTACACCTTC.

CDR3 in amino acids: CASSFSGQETQYF. CDR3 nucleotides: TGTGCCAGCAGCTTTAGCGGGCAAGAGACCCAGTACTTC. This sequence joins TRBV7-2 and TRBJ2-5; 7 bases map to TRBD2. Trimming cost V 3 bases and J 2 bases; bases outside gene matches: 0. Per the germline V gene, CDR1 is SGHTA and CDR2 is FQGNSA. The CDR3 runs to 13 residues.

This clone was recorded once. This chain uses TRBV5-1 with TRBJ2-4; the match to TRBD2 covers 7 bases. The CDR3 is 17 amino acids. From germline, CDR1 is SGHRS and CDR2 YFSETQ. The V and J ends lost 0 bases and 6 bases, in that order; junction bases with no gene match: 12. In DNA form, the CDR3 reads TGCGCCAGCAGCTTGGCCGCGGCTAGCGGTCCTATAAACATTCAGTACTTC. Translation gives CASSLAAASGPINIQYF.

The genes are TRBV5-6 and TRBJ1-2; D unresolved. Per the germline V gene, CDR1 is SGHDT and CDR2 is YYEEEE. V dropped 7 bases and J dropped 3 bases, with 16 bases sitting between them. This CDR3 contains 14 residues. The CDR3 loop reads CASERLDRYYGYTF. Here the CDR3 DNA reads TGTGCCAGCGAAAGGTTAGACCGCTACTATGGCTACACCTTC.